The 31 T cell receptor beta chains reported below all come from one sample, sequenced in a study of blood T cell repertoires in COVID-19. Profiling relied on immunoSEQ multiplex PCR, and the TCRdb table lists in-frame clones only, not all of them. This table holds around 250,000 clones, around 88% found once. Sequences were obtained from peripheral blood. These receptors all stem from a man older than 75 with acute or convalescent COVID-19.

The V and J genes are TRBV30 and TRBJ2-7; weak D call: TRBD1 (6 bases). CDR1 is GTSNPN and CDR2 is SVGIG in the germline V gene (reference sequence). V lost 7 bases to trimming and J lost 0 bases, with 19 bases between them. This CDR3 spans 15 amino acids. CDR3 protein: CASRVGGQPSYEQYF. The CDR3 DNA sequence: TGTGCCTCCCGGGTAGGGGGTCAACCCTCCTACGAGCAGTACTTC.

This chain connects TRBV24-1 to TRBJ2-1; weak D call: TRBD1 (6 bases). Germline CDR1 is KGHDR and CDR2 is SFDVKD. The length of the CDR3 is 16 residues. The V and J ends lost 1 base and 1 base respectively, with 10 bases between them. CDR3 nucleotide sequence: TGTGCCACCAGTGATTTCACACAGGGTTCCTACAATGAGCAGTTCTTC. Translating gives CATSDFTQGSYNEQFF.

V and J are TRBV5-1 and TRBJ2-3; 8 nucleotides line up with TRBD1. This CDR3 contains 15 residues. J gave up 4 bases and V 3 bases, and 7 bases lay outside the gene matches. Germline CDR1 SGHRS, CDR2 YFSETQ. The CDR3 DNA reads TGCGCCAGCAGCTCCCCAGGGGGCGGATCAGATACGCAGTATTTT. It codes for CASSSPGGGSDTQYF.

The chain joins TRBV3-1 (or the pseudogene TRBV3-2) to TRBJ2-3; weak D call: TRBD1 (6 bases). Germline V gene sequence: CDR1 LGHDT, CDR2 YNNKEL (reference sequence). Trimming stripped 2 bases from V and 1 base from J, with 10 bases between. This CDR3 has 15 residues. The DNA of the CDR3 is TGTGCCAGCAGCCAATACAGGGTTGGCACAGATACGCAGTATTTT. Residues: CASSQYRVGTDTQYF.

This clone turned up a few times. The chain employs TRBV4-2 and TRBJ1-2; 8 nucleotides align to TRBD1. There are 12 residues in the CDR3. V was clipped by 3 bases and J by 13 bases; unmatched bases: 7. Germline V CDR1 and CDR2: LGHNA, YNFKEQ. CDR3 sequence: CASSQTQGESTF. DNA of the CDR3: TGTGCCAGCAGCCAGACACAGGGGGAGAGCACCTTC.

The CDR3 sequence: CASSFLTGGPSYEQYF. CDR3 nucleotide sequence: TGCGCCAGCAGCTTTTTGACGGGAGGCCCCTCCTACGAGCAGTACTTC. The J gene is TRBJ2-7, the V gene TRBV5-1, with 7 bases matching TRBD2. The length of the CDR3 is 16 residues. Trimming at V came to 2 bases and at J to 0 bases, leaving 8 bases not matched to a gene. Germline CDR1 and CDR2: SGHRS and YFSETQ. Looking up the rest from reference TRBV5-1 and TRBJ2-7 gives the full variable domain: KAGVTQTPRYLIKTRGQQVTLSCSPISGHRSVSWYQQTPGQGLQFLFEYFSETQRNKGNFPGRFSGRQFSNSRSEMNVSTLELGDSALYLCASSFLTGGPSYEQYFGPGTRLTVT.

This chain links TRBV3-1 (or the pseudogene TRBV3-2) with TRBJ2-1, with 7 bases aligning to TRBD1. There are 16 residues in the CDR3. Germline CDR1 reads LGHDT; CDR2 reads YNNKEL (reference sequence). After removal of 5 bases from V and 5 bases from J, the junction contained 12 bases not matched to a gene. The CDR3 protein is CASSEGQPREDNEQFF. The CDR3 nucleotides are TGTGCCAGCAGCGAGGGACAGCCCCGTGAGGACAATGAGCAGTTCTTC.

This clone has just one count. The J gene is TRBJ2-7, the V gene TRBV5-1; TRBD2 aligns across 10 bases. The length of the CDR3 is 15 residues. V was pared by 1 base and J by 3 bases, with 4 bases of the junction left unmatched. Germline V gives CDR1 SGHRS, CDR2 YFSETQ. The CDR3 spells CASSLHPSGSYEQYF. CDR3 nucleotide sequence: TGCGCCAGCAGCTTGCATCCTAGCGGGAGCTACGAGCAGTACTTC.

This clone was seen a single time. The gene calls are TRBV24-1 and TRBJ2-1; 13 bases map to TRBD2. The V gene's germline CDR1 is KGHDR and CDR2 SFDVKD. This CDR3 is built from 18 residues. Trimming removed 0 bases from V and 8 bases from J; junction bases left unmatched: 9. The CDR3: CATSDLARLAGGIDEQFF. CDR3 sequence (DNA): TGTGCCACCAGTGATTTGGCTCGACTAGCGGGGGGAATCGATGAGCAGTTCTTC.

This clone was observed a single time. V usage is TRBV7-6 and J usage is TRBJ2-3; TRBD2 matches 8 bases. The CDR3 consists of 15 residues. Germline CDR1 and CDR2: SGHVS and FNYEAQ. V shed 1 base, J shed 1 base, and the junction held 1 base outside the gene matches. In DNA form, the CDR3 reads TGTGCCAGCAGCTTAGTGCGGGAGGGCACAGATACGCAGTATTTT. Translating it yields CASSLVREGTDTQYF.

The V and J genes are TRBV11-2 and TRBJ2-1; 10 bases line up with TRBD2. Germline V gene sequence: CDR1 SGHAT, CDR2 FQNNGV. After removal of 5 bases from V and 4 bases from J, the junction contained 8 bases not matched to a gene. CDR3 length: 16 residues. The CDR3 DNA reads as TGTGCCAGCAGCCTCACCGGGACTAGCGCGTACAATGAGCAGTTCTTC. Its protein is CASSLTGTSAYNEQFF.

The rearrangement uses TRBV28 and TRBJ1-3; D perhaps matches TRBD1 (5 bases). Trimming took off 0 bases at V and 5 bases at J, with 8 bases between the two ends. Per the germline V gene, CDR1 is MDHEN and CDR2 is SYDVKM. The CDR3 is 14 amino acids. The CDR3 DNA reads TGTGCCAGCAGTTTATGGGACATCCGAAACACCATATATTTT. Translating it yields CASSLWDIRNTIYF.

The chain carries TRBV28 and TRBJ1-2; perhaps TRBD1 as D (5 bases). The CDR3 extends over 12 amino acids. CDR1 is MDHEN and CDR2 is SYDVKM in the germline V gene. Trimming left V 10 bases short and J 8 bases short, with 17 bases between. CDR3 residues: CATVPRVGGYTF. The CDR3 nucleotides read TGTGCCACGGTCCCCAGGGTCGGCGGCTACACCTTC.

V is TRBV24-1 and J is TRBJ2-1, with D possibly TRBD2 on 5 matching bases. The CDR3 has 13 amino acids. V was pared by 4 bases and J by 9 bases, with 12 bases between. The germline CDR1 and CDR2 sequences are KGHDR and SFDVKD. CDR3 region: CATSEADGLEQFF. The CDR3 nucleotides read TGTGCCACCAGTGAAGCGGACGGACTTGAGCAGTTCTTC.

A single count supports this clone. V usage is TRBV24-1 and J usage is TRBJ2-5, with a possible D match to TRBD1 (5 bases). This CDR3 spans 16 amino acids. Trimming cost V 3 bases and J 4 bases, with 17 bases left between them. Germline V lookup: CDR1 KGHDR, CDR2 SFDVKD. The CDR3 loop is CATSDPLRVGRETQYF. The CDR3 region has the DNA TGTGCCACCAGTGATCCGCTCAGGGTAGGAAGAGAGACCCAGTACTTC.

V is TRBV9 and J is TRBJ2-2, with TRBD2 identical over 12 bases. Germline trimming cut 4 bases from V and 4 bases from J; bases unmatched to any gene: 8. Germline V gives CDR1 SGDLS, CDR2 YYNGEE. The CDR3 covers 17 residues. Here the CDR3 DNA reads TGTGCCAGCAGCCTAGAGACTAGCGGGAGTTTCACCGGGGAGCTGTTTTTT. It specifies CASSLETSGSFTGELFF. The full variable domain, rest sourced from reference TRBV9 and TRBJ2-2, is DSGVTQTPKHLITATGQRVTLRCSPRSGDLSVYWYQQSLDQGLQFLIQYYNGEERAKGNILERFSAQQFPDLHSELNLSSLELGDSALYFCASSLETSGSFTGELFFGEGSRLTVL.

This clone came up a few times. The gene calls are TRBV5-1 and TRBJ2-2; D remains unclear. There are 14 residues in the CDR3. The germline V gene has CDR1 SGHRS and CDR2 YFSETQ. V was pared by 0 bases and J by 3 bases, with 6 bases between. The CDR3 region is CASSLDGYTGELFF. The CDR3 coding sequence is TGCGCCAGCAGCTTGGACGGGTACACCGGGGAGCTGTTTTTT.

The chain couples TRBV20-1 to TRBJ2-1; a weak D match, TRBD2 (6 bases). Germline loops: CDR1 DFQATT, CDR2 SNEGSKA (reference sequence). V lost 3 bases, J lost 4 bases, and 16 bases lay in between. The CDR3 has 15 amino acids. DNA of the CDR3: TGCAGTGCTAGTGTCGGGGGACGAGTTTACAATGAGCAGTTCTTC. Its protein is CSASVGGRVYNEQFF.

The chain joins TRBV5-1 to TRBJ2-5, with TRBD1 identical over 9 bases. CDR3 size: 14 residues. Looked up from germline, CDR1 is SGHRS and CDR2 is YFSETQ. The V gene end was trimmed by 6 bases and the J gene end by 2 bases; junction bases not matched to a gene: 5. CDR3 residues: CASTQTGGQETQYF. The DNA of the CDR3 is TGCGCCAGCACACAGACAGGGGGACAAGAGACCCAGTACTTC.

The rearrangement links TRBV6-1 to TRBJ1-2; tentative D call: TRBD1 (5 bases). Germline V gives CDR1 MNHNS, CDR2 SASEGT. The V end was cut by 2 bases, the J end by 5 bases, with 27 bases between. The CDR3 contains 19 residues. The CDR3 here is CASSETLYGGGVVRYGYTF. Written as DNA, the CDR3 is TGTGCCAGCAGTGAAACCCTGTATGGAGGAGGGGTGGTACGGTATGGCTACACCTTC.

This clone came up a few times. CDR3 loop: CASSLVQGRSYEQYF. For the CDR3, the DNA is TGCGCCAGCAGCTTGGTACAGGGTAGGAGCTACGAGCAGTACTTC. V usage is TRBV5-1 and J usage is TRBJ2-7; perhaps TRBD1 as D (6 bases). V lost 0 bases and J lost 3, with 13 bases in between. The germline CDR1 and CDR2 sequences are SGHRS and YFSETQ. This CDR3 is built from 15 residues.

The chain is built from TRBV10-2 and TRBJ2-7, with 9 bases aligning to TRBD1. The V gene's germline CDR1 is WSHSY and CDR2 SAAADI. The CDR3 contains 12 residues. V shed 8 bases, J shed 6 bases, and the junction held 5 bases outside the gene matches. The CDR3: CASAGQGSEQYF. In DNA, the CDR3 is TGCGCCAGCGCGGGACAGGGTTCCGAGCAGTACTTC.

The CDR3 DNA sequence: TGCGCCAGCAGCGTAGGGACTAGCGGGAGTTGGGATGAGCAGTTCTTC. Encoded protein: CASSVGTSGSWDEQFF. The chain has TRBV5-1 and TRBJ2-1, with 14 positions matching TRBD2. This CDR3 comprises 16 residues. Germline trimming cut 4 bases from V and 8 bases from J; bases unmatched to any gene: 8. Germline V gene data show CDR1 as SGHRS and CDR2 as YFSETQ.

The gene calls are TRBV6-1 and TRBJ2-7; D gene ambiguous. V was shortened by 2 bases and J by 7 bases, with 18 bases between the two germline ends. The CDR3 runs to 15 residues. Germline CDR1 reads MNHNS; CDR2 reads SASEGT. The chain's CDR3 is CASSERSVEFGEQYF. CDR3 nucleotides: TGTGCCAGCAGTGAACGGAGCGTGGAATTTGGGGAGCAGTACTTC.

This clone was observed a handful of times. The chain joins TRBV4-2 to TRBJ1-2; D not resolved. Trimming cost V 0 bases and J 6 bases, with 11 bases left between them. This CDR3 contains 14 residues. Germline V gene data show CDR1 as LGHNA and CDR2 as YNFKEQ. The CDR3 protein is CASSQELGRDGYTF. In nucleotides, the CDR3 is TGTGCCAGCAGCCAAGAGCTGGGTCGGGATGGCTACACCTTC.

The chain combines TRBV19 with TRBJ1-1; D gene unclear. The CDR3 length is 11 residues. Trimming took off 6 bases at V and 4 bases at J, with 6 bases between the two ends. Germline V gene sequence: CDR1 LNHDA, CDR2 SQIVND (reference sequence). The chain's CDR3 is CASRTGTEAFF. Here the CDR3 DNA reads TGTGCCAGTAGGACGGGCACTGAAGCTTTCTTT.

In DNA, the CDR3 is TGTGCCAGCAAAGCTGGAGATACGCAGTATTTT. This translates into CASKAGDTQYF. The V and J genes are TRBV18 and TRBJ2-3; D unresolved. CDR1 and CDR2 from the germline V gene are KGHSH and LQKENI. The CDR3 is 11 residues long. V was cut by 8 bases and J by 5 bases, with 8 bases left in between.

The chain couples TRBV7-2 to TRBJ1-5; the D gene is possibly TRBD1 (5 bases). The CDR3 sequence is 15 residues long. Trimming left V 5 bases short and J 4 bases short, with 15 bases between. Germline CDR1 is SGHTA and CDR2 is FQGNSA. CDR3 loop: CASSPAPGGNQPQHF. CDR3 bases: TGTGCCAGCAGCCCTGCCCCGGGGGGGAATCAGCCCCAGCATTTT.

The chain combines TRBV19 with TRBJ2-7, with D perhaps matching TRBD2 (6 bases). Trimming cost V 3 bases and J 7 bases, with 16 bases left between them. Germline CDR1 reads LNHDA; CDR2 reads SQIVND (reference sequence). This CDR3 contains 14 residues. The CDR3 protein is CASSITLGREEQYF. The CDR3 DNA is TGTGCCAGTAGTATTACTCTTGGTCGGGAGGAGCAGTACTTC. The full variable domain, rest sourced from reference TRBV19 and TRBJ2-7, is DGGITQSPKYLFRKEGQNVTLSCEQNLNHDAMYWYRQDPGQGLRLIYYSQIVNDFQKGDIAEGYSVSREKKESFPLTVTSAQKNPTAFYLCASSITLGREEQYFGPGTRLTVT.

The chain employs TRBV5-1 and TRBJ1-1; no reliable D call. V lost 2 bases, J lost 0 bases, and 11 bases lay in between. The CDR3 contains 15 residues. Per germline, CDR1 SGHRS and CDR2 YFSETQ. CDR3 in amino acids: CASSLVSGLNTEAFF. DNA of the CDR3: TGCGCCAGCAGCTTAGTGAGCGGGCTGAACACTGAAGCTTTCTTT. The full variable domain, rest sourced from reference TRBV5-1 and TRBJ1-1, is KAGVTQTPRYLIKTRGQQVTLSCSPISGHRSVSWYQQTPGQGLQFLFEYFSETQRNKGNFPGRFSGRQFSNSRSEMNVSTLELGDSALYLCASSLVSGLNTEAFFGQGTRLTVV.

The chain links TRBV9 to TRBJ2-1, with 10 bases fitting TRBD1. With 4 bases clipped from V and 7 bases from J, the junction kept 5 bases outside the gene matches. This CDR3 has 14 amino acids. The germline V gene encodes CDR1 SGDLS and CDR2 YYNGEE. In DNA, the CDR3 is TGTGCCAGCAGCAAGCTGGGACAGGGGAATGAGCAGTTCTTC. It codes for CASSKLGQGNEQFF.